The 26 T cell receptor beta chains presented below share a single source sample, sequenced in a study of T cell responses to AZD1222 COVID-19 vaccine. Libraries were prepared by immunoSEQ multiplex PCR; TCRdb keeps only in-frame clonotypes and omits some of them. The data contain around 120,000 clones, around 94% of them singletons. Material: peripheral blood, obtained 28 days after the second AZD1222 dose. The receptors here all came from an adult who received the AZD1222 COVID-19 vaccine.

This clone was observed once. For the CDR3, the DNA is TGTGCCAGCAGTCCTACCGGGCTCACAGATACGCAGTATTTT. This sequence encodes CASSPTGLTDTQYF. The chain links TRBV28 to TRBJ2-3; no clear D gene. This CDR3 comprises 14 residues. Germline loops: CDR1 MDHEN, CDR2 SYDVKM. The V and J ends lost 5 bases and 2 bases respectively, with 11 bases between them. The variable domain in full, with the rest retrieved from reference TRBV28 and TRBJ2-3, is DVKVTQSSRYLVKRTGEKVFLECVQDMDHENMFWYRQDPGLGLRLIYFSYDVKMKEKGDIPEGYSVSREKKERFSLILESASTNQTSMYLCASSPTGLTDTQYFGPGTRLTVL.

The chain joins TRBV28 to TRBJ2-7; maybe TRBD1 (5 bases). With 3 bases removed from V and 4 bases from J, the gap between germline ends came to 13 bases. CDR1 and CDR2 from the germline V gene are MDHEN and SYDVKM. The CDR3 is 14 residues long. CDR3 DNA: TGTGCCAGCAGTTTTCTAGGGGCCGGATACGAGCAGTACTTC. Residues: CASSFLGAGYEQYF.

In this sample, this clone turned up once. The chain employs TRBV30 and TRBJ1-5, with 10 bases lining up with TRBD1. The ends lost 3 bases at V and 6 bases at J; junction bases unmatched: 17. Germline V gene sequence: CDR1 GTSNPN, CDR2 SVGIG (reference sequence). The length of the CDR3 is 18 residues. The CDR3 sequence: CAWSPWGTGAWGGQPQHF. CDR3 bases: TGTGCCTGGAGCCCATGGGGGACAGGGGCCTGGGGGGGTCAGCCCCAGCATTTT.

The chain recombines TRBV11-3 with TRBJ1-5; 7 bases line up with TRBD1. In germline, CDR1 is SGHNT, CDR2 YENEEA. This CDR3 is 19 amino acids long. The J segment lost 0 bases and the V segment lost 1 base, leaving 12 bases of the junction unmatched. In DNA form, the CDR3 reads TGTGCCAGCAGCTTAGTCGGTAGGGGGCCCTCATATAGCAATCAGCCCCAGCATTTT. This sequence encodes CASSLVGRGPSYSNQPQHF.

The genes are TRBV18 and TRBJ2-1; TRBD2 might be the D (6 bases). In germline, CDR1 is KGHSH, CDR2 LQKENI. The CDR3 contains 16 residues. V dropped 2 bases and J dropped 7 bases, with 18 bases sitting between them. In nucleotides, the CDR3 is TGTGCCAGCTCACCAATTCTAGCCGGAGGGCCTAATGAGCAGTTCTTC. The encoded protein is CASSPILAGGPNEQFF. Filled out from reference TRBV18 and TRBJ2-1, the complete variable domain reads NAGVMQNPRHLVRRRGQEARLRCSPMKGHSHVYWYRQLPEEGLKFMVYLQKENIIDESGMPKERFSAEFPKEGPSILRIQQVVRGDSAAYFCASSPILAGGPNEQFFGPGTRLTVL.

V and J are TRBV7-9 and TRBJ2-4, with a weak D call TRBD2 (5 bases). The germline gives CDR1 SEHNR, CDR2 FQNEAQ (reference sequence). The ends were cut back, 1 base at V and 6 bases at J, with 7 bases in the middle. The CDR3 runs to 13 residues. CDR3 coding DNA: TGTGCCAGCAGCTTAGAAGGAGGAAACATTCAGTACTTC. Its protein is CASSLEGGNIQYF.

The rearrangement joins TRBV2 to TRBJ1-6; D is possibly TRBD1 (6 bases). This CDR3 comprises 15 residues. Trimming shortened V by 5 bases and J by 3 bases, and 11 bases separated the two germline ends. Germline loops: CDR1 SNHLY, CDR2 FYNNEI. The CDR3 is CASSPDRSYNSPLHF. The CDR3 DNA is TGTGCCAGCAGTCCCGACAGGAGCTATAATTCACCCCTCCACTTT.

This clone was observed a handful of times. CDR3 coding DNA: TGCGCCAGCAGCTTAAACTCAAATTCACCCCTCCACTTT. Protein product: CASSLNSNSPLHF. V is TRBV5-1 and J is TRBJ1-6; D uncertain. Germline V gene lookup returns CDR1 SGHRS and CDR2 YFSETQ. Trimming left V 2 bases short and J 7 bases short, with 7 bases between. The CDR3 loop spans 13 amino acids.

The chain carries TRBV11-3 and TRBJ2-2; the D is unclear. The CDR3 consists of 13 residues. Germline CDR1 is SGHNT and CDR2 is YENEEA. The V end was cut by 3 bases, the J end by 3 bases, with 5 bases between. In DNA, the CDR3 is TGTGCCAGCAGCTTTCCTTACACCGGGGAGCTGTTTTTT. Amino acid sequence: CASSFPYTGELFF.

The chain joins TRBV12-3 or TRBV12-4 to TRBJ1-2; D gene ambiguous. The CDR3 extends over 13 amino acids. V was trimmed by 3 bases and J by 3 bases, leaving 8 bases between them. CDR3 residues: CASSLSPDYGYTF. The CDR3 bases are TGTGCCAGCAGTTTGAGCCCGGACTATGGCTACACCTTC.

The V and J genes are TRBV6-5 and TRBJ2-7, with D perhaps matching TRBD1 (5 bases). The germline V gene encodes CDR1 MNHEY and CDR2 SVGAGI. Trimming stripped 8 bases from V and 0 bases from J, with 17 bases between. The CDR3 sequence is 15 residues long. CDR3 in DNA: TGTGCCAGCGGGAACAGGAACTCACACTCCTACGAGCAGTACTTC. Its translation is CASGNRNSHSYEQYF.

V and J are TRBV5-1 and TRBJ2-7; 8 nucleotides match TRBD1. CDR3 length equals 13 residues. CDR1 and CDR2 from the germline V gene are SGHRS and YFSETQ. With 5 bases clipped from V and 3 bases from J, the junction kept 4 bases outside the gene matches. This chain's CDR3 is CASSNGQGYEQYF. The CDR3 nucleotides are TGCGCCAGCAGTAATGGACAGGGCTACGAGCAGTACTTC.

The chain uses TRBV10-3 and TRBJ1-2; the D gene is possibly TRBD1 (6 bases). Trimming pared 6 bases from V and 2 bases from J, leaving 16 bases between. Germline V lookup: CDR1 ENHRY, CDR2 SYGVKD. The CDR3 is 15 amino acids. The CDR3 bases are TGTGCCATCAGCCTCGGACAGTTGTGGAACTATGGCTACACCTTC. It codes for CAISLGQLWNYGYTF.

The chain joins TRBV7-8 to TRBJ2-7, with 7 nucleotides matching TRBD2. Per germline, CDR1 SGHVS and CDR2 FQNEAQ. The CDR3 spans 13 residues. The J segment lost 2 bases and the V segment lost 5 bases, leaving 3 bases of the junction unmatched. The CDR3 region has the DNA TGTGCCAGCAGCGTCGGGACTACCTACGAGCAGTACTTC. Amino acid sequence: CASSVGTTYEQYF. The whole variable domain, remainder taken from reference TRBV7-8 and TRBJ2-7, is GAGVSQSPRYKVAKRGQDVALRCDPISGHVSLFWYQQALGQGPEFLTYFQNEAQLDKSGLPSDRFFAERPEGSVSTLKIQRTQQEDSAVYLCASSVGTTYEQYFGPGTRLTVT.

This chain uses TRBV7-2 with TRBJ2-7; D possibly corresponds to TRBD2 (6 bases). The CDR3 contains 15 residues. The ends were cut back, 2 bases at V and 0 bases at J, with 11 bases in the middle. Germline V gene data show CDR1 as SGHTA and CDR2 as FQGNSA. The CDR3 loop reads CASSLSGLRSYEQYF. The CDR3 region has the DNA TGTGCCAGCAGCTTAAGTGGACTACGCTCCTACGAGCAGTACTTC.

The chain combines TRBV7-9 with TRBJ2-1; no clear D. In germline, CDR1 is SEHNR, CDR2 FQNEAQ (reference sequence). This CDR3 contains 11 residues. Trimming took 1 base from V and 7 from J, leaving 2 bases between them. The CDR3 is CASSLGNEQFF. CDR3 coding DNA: TGTGCCAGCAGCTTAGGGAATGAGCAGTTCTTC.

As DNA, the CDR3 is TGTGCCAGCGGGGGAACAAGGTGGATTTTTGATACGCAGTATTTT. Protein sequence: CASGGTRWIFDTQYF. This rearrangement joins TRBV11-2 to TRBJ2-3; D is tentatively TRBD1 or TRBD2 (5 bases each). Germline assignment: CDR1 SGHAT and CDR2 FQNNGV. The CDR3 is made up of 15 amino acids. V was clipped by 8 bases and J by 6 bases, with 21 bases between them.

The rearrangement joins TRBV30 to TRBJ2-3, with D possibly being TRBD1 (6 bases). In germline, CDR1 is GTSNPN, CDR2 SVGIG (reference sequence). This CDR3 contains 14 residues. With 2 bases removed from V and 2 bases from J, the gap between germline ends came to 11 bases. The DNA of the CDR3 is TGTGCCTGGAGTAGGACAGCCTTCACAGATACGCAGTATTTT. This gives the protein CAWSRTAFTDTQYF.

The chain recombines TRBV6-5 with TRBJ2-2; D possibly matches TRBD1 or TRBD2 (6 bases each). CDR3 size: 15 residues. Germline V gives CDR1 MNHEY, CDR2 SVGAGI. Between the trimmed V and J ends, which lost 6 bases and 5 bases, there was a span of 16 bases. This CDR3 is CASSSTQGGTGELFF. The CDR3 bases are TGTGCCAGCAGCTCAACACAGGGAGGTACCGGGGAGCTGTTTTTT.

The V gene is TRBV2, the J gene TRBJ1-1; 7 positions match TRBD1. Losses at the gene ends were 6 bases for V and 5 bases for J; bases not matched to a gene: 12. Germline CDR1 SNHLY, CDR2 FYNNEI. The length of the CDR3 is 15 residues. The CDR3 reads CASSPDRVAVTEAFF. The DNA of the CDR3 is TGTGCCAGCAGCCCCGACAGGGTCGCTGTGACTGAAGCTTTCTTT.

The chain carries TRBV13 and TRBJ2-7, with 9 bases lining up with TRBD1. The length of the CDR3 is 12 residues. The germline V gene has CDR1 PRHDT and CDR2 FYEKMQ (reference sequence). The junction had 3 bases not matched to a gene; V was cut back by 6 bases and J by 6 bases. CDR3 DNA: TGTGCCAGCAGAAGACAGGGGGTCGAGCAGTACTTC. Residues: CASRRQGVEQYF.

The J gene is TRBJ1-3, the V gene TRBV10-3; D gene unclear. CDR3 length: 14 amino acids. V lost 10 bases and J 3 bases, leaving 16 bases between the germline ends. The V gene's germline CDR1 is ENHRY and CDR2 SYGVKD. In DNA form, the CDR3 reads TGTGCCACCACTCCCAACGAGGGTGGAAACACCATATATTTT. This encodes CATTPNEGGNTIYF.

The chain uses TRBV28 and TRBJ1-4; D uncertain. The CDR3 covers 12 residues. Germline CDR1 MDHEN, CDR2 SYDVKM. The V end was cut by 3 bases, the J end by 5 bases, with 4 bases between. Here the CDR3 reads CASSFRNEKLFF. CDR3 DNA sequence: TGTGCCAGCAGTTTCCGAAATGAAAAACTGTTTTTT.

V is TRBV18 and J is TRBJ1-1; 8 nucleotides match TRBD1. Germline assignment: CDR1 KGHSH and CDR2 LQKENI. V lost 3 bases, J lost 1 base, and 13 bases stayed unmatched. This CDR3 is 18 amino acids long. The CDR3, as DNA: TGTGCCAGCTCACCCTCGCAGGGGGCGCGGGGCGGGAACACTGAAGCTTTCTTT. It yields the protein CASSPSQGARGGNTEAFF.

The chain uses TRBV2 and TRBJ2-7, with 10 bases fitting TRBD2. Germline trimming cut 6 bases from V and 6 bases from J; bases unmatched to any gene: 5. The CDR3 spans 13 residues. Germline values: CDR1 SNHLY, CDR2 FYNNEI. The CDR3 protein is CASSPGLAVEQYF. DNA for the CDR3: TGTGCCAGCAGCCCCGGACTAGCGGTCGAGCAGTACTTC.

The chain has TRBV6-2 or TRBV6-3 and TRBJ1-5; D is possibly TRBD1 (5 bases). Trimming took 3 bases from V and 2 from J, leaving 11 bases between them. Germline V gives CDR1 MNHEY, CDR2 SVGEGT. CDR3 length: 15 residues. The CDR3 region has the DNA TGTGCCAGCAGTTATTCGGGACTTGGCAATCAGCCCCAGCATTTT. It translates to CASSYSGLGNQPQHF.